This record concerns one TCR beta chain sequence. Here immunoSEQ multiplex PCR was the method, and the copy in TCRdb shows in-frame clones only, minus some. The sample includes approximately 670,000 clones, over 80% of them seen just once. This record belongs to a study of blood T cell repertoires in COVID-19. For the study at large: From T cells, B-cell-depleted T cells, or PBMCs came the material, which was cDNA or gDNA.

This CDR3 has 14 residues. Germline values: CDR1 LNHDA, CDR2 SQIVND (reference sequence). V lost 8 bases and J 4 bases, leaving 15 bases between the germline ends. Sequencing was performed on peripheral blood. The J gene is TRBJ1-5, the V gene TRBV19; D may be TRBD1 (6 bases). The TCR comes from a woman younger than 35 with acute or convalescent COVID-19. Here the CDR3 reads CASWARGYNQPQHF. The CDR3 DNA reads as TGTGCCAGTTGGGCCAGGGGATATAATCAGCCCCAGCATTTT. Using reference TRBV19 and TRBJ1-5 for the parts outside the CDR3, the full variable domain is DGGITQSPKYLFRKEGQNVTLSCEQNLNHDAMYWYRQDPGQGLRLIYYSQIVNDFQKGDIAEGYSVSREKKESFPLTVTSAQKNPTAFYLCASWARGYNQPQHFGDGTRLSIL.